This passage covers 30 T cell receptor beta chains from one sample sequenced in a study of T cell responses to AZD1222 COVID-19 vaccine. The repertoire was sequenced with immunoSEQ multiplex PCR; TCRdb's copy has only in-frame clones and lacks some. The table shows fewer than 150,000 clones, with about 92% occurring only once. The sample was peripheral blood, taken 28 days after the second AZD1222 dose. The receptors originated from an adult who received the AZD1222 COVID-19 vaccine.

The CDR3 sequence: CASSFAGVEETQYF. The DNA for the CDR3 is TGTGCCAGCAGCTTCGCAGGGGTGGAAGAGACCCAGTACTTC. This chain joins TRBV7-9 and TRBJ2-5; D is possibly TRBD1 (6 bases). The CDR3 is 14 amino acids. The germline CDR1 and CDR2 sequences are SEHNR and FQNEAQ (reference sequence). V was trimmed by 3 bases and J by 3 bases, leaving 11 bases between them.

The gene calls are TRBV3-1 (or the pseudogene TRBV3-2) and TRBJ1-2, with D maybe TRBD1 (6 bases). V lost 4 bases, J lost 4 bases, and 13 bases lay in between. Germline CDR1 and CDR2: LGHDT and YNNKEL (reference sequence). This CDR3 has 14 amino acids. CDR3 amino acids: CASSPPHRAYGYTF. CDR3 nucleotide sequence: TGTGCCAGCAGCCCGCCGCACAGGGCCTATGGCTACACCTTC.

The chain is built from TRBV29-1 and TRBJ2-5; possibly TRBD2 for D (5 bases). V shed 4 bases and J shed 3 bases, with 9 bases lying between them. The CDR3 contains 12 residues. Germline CDR1 is SQVTM and CDR2 is ANQGSEA. CDR3 loop: CSVVSGEETQYF. The CDR3, as DNA: TGCAGCGTTGTGTCCGGGGAAGAGACCCAGTACTTC.

The gene calls are TRBV5-1 and TRBJ2-5; 8 bases line up with TRBD2. CDR3 size: 16 residues. From germline, CDR1 is SGHRS and CDR2 YFSETQ. V dropped 1 base and J dropped 7; count of bases not matched to a gene: 12. In DNA form, the CDR3 reads TGCGCCAGCAGCTTGAACGCGGGACTAGATAAGGTGACCCAGTACTTC. It translates to CASSLNAGLDKVTQYF.

The chain recombines TRBV28 with TRBJ1-6, with TRBD1 identical over 7 bases. Germline V CDR1 and CDR2: MDHEN, SYDVKM. Germline trimming cut 8 bases from V and 5 bases from J; bases unmatched to any gene: 0. The CDR3 consists of 12 residues. The chain's CDR3 is CASGTDNSPLHF. CDR3 sequence (DNA): TGTGCCAGCGGGACAGATAATTCACCCCTCCACTTT.

This chain uses TRBV18 with TRBJ1-2; possible D gene TRBD1, 6 bases. This CDR3 has 15 residues. Trimming took off 2 bases at V and 4 bases at J, with 14 bases between the two ends. Germline CDR1 and CDR2: KGHSH and LQKENI. In DNA form, the CDR3 reads TGTGCCAGCTCACCATTGTCGGGGGGGCTCTATGGCTACACCTTC. As protein: CASSPLSGGLYGYTF.

The chain couples TRBV20-1 to TRBJ2-2, with D uncertain. This CDR3 spans 11 amino acids. The V gene lost 1 base and the J gene lost 7 bases, with 4 bases spanning the gap. Per germline, CDR1 DFQATT and CDR2 SNEGSKA (reference sequence). The CDR3 bases are TGCAGTGCTAGAGGGGACGGGGAGCTGTTTTTT. Protein sequence: CSARGDGELFF.

The rearrangement joins TRBV10-3 to TRBJ2-3; the match to TRBD2 covers 13 bases. Per the germline V gene, CDR1 is ENHRY and CDR2 is SYGVKD. This CDR3 comprises 16 residues. Germline trimming cut 5 bases from V and 2 bases from J; bases unmatched to any gene: 4. The CDR3 nucleotides are TGTGCCATCAGTACTAGCGGGGGGGCCCACACAGATACGCAGTATTTT. Protein sequence: CAISTSGGAHTDTQYF.

The genes are TRBV5-1 and TRBJ2-7; TRBD2 matches at 7 bases. Germline lookup yields CDR1 SGHRS and CDR2 YFSETQ. V trimming: 5 bases; J trimming: 2 bases; junction bases outside the gene matches: 7. The CDR3 has 14 residues. CDR3 sequence reads: CASSPSGGTYEQYF. CDR3 in DNA: TGCGCCAGCAGTCCCTCGGGAGGCACCTACGAGCAGTACTTC.

The rearrangement links TRBV12-3 or TRBV12-4 to TRBJ1-6, with D unresolved. V was pared by 5 bases and J by 5 bases, with 1 base between. The CDR3 covers 11 residues. CDR3 sequence (DNA): TGTGCCAGCAGTAATAATTCACCCCTCCACTTT. Protein sequence: CASSNNSPLHF.

The chain links TRBV5-1 to TRBJ2-1; D gene uncertain. Trimming pared 1 base from V and 0 bases from J, leaving 8 bases between. Germline V CDR1 and CDR2: SGHRS, YFSETQ. The CDR3 consists of 15 residues. CDR3 in amino acids: CASSLPSSSYNEQFF. CDR3 bases: TGCGCCAGCAGCTTGCCGAGTAGCTCCTACAATGAGCAGTTCTTC.

This chain joins TRBV27 and TRBJ2-7; 10 bases match TRBD2. CDR3 length equals 16 residues. Per germline, CDR1 MNHEY and CDR2 SMNVEV (reference sequence). V was pared by 4 bases and J by 0 bases, with 6 bases of the junction left unmatched. The CDR3 region has the DNA TGTGCCAGCAGTTCATTAGCGGGAGGAGGCTCCTACGAGCAGTACTTC. The encoded protein is CASSSLAGGGSYEQYF.

The chain couples TRBV21-1 to TRBJ2-2; TRBD1, as called in the table, went unchecked against the DNA. TRBV21-1 is classified as a pseudogene. The CDR3 extends over 17 amino acids. The CDR3 protein is CASIKSMPQGIGGELFF. The CDR3 DNA is TGTGCCAGCATCAAGTCGATGCCACAGGGAATTGGCGGGGAGCTGTTTTTT.

This clone was counted once. This chain joins TRBV21-1 and TRBJ1-1; TRBD1, as called in the table, went unchecked against the DNA. TRBV21-1 is an annotated pseudogene. The CDR3 length is 14 residues. CDR3 nucleotide sequence: TGTGCCAGCAGGAAAAACAGGGGTATGGCTGAAGCTTTCTTT. Amino acid sequence: CASRKNRGMAEAFF.

In this sample, this clone turned up once. The chain links TRBV7-9 to TRBJ2-6; D may be TRBD1 or TRBD2 (5 bases each). Germline CDR1 is SEHNR and CDR2 is FQNEAQ (reference sequence). With 5 bases removed from V and 0 bases from J, the gap between germline ends came to 20 bases. The CDR3 is made up of 19 amino acids. CDR3 loop: CASSPLSGLGVSGANVLTF. CDR3 DNA: TGTGCCAGCAGCCCACTTTCAGGGTTGGGGGTCTCTGGGGCCAACGTCCTGACTTTC.

The chain has TRBV2 and TRBJ1-5; D gene unclear. Trimming cost V 1 base and J 12 bases, with 10 bases left between them. The germline V gene encodes CDR1 SNHLY and CDR2 FYNNEI. The length of the CDR3 is 12 residues. CDR3 sequence: CASSEVRSVQHF. The CDR3 DNA reads as TGTGCCAGCAGTGAAGTGAGATCGGTCCAGCATTTT.

The chain combines TRBV3-1 (or the pseudogene TRBV3-2) with TRBJ2-1, with 9 positions matching TRBD2. CDR3 size: 16 residues. With 4 bases clipped from V and 2 bases from J, the junction kept 6 bases outside the gene matches. Germline V lookup: CDR1 LGHDT, CDR2 YNNKEL (reference sequence). In nucleotides, the CDR3 is TGTGCCAGCAGCCTCCGAAGCGGGAGGACCTACAATGAGCAGTTCTTC. Its protein product is CASSLRSGRTYNEQFF.

The CDR3 loop is CASGAGRGYEQYF. The CDR3 DNA reads TGTGCCAGCGGGGCTGGGAGAGGCTACGAGCAGTACTTC. The chain joins TRBV9 to TRBJ2-7, with D perhaps given as TRBD1 or TRBD2 (5 bases each). The CDR3 sequence is 13 residues long. V shed 7 bases and J shed 3 bases, with 14 bases lying between them. Per germline, CDR1 SGDLS and CDR2 YYNGEE.

The chain is built from TRBV24-1 and TRBJ1-5; 7 bases align to TRBD1. CDR3 size: 16 residues. Germline CDR1 KGHDR, CDR2 SFDVKD. V was pared by 10 bases and J by 2 bases, with 13 bases of the junction left unmatched. The DNA of the CDR3 is TGTGCCACGCCCCAGGGGGTTAAACGGGGCAATCAGCCCCAGCATTTT. Translating gives CATPQGVKRGNQPQHF.

The chain couples TRBV6-5 to TRBJ1-2; 8 positions agree with TRBD1. The CDR3 has 12 residues. CDR1 is MNHEY, CDR2 SVGAGI, per germline. V gave up 11 bases and J gave up 4 bases; unmatched junction bases: 6. CDR3 residues: CACSGGGYGYTF. In DNA, the CDR3 is TGTGCCTGTTCAGGGGGCGGCTATGGCTACACCTTC.

V gene TRBV27 combines with J gene TRBJ1-5; D ambiguous. The CDR3 spans 13 residues. Germline CDR1 MNHEY, CDR2 SMNVEV (reference sequence). V was shortened by 5 bases and J by 1 base, with 6 bases between the two germline ends. The CDR3 loop reads CASSTRSNQPQHF. In DNA, the CDR3 is TGTGCCAGCAGTACCAGGAGCAATCAGCCCCAGCATTTT.

The DNA of the CDR3 is TGTGCCTGGAGTGTTCTTTCAGGGGCGACAGATACGCAGTATTTT. Amino acids: CAWSVLSGATDTQYF. The V gene is TRBV30, the J gene TRBJ2-3; TRBD1 is a possible D gene (6 bases). Trimming cost V 0 bases and J 3 bases, with 13 bases left between them. Germline CDR1 is GTSNPN and CDR2 is SVGIG (reference sequence). The CDR3 sequence is 15 residues long.

J is TRBJ2-3 and V is TRBV6-5, with D tentatively TRBD1 (6 bases). Germline-derived CDR1 and CDR2 are MNHEY and SVGAGI. CDR3 length equals 15 residues. V gave up 11 bases and J gave up 5 bases, with 23 bases separating them. The CDR3 DNA reads as TGTGCCCACAGGGAATCACCCGGGGTTCAAGATACGCAGTATTTT. Translation gives CAHRESPGVQDTQYF.

The chain joins TRBV5-1 to TRBJ1-1; a weak D match, TRBD1 (6 bases). The CDR3 extends over 14 amino acids. Germline CDR1 and CDR2: SGHRS and YFSETQ. Trimming pared 0 bases from V and 7 bases from J, leaving 13 bases between. The CDR3: CASSLDRGAYEAFF. The CDR3 nucleotides read TGCGCCAGCAGCTTGGATCGGGGGGCCTATGAAGCTTTCTTT. The whole variable domain, remainder taken from reference TRBV5-1 and TRBJ1-1, is KAGVTQTPRYLIKTRGQQVTLSCSPISGHRSVSWYQQTPGQGLQFLFEYFSETQRNKGNFPGRFSGRQFSNSRSEMNVSTLELGDSALYLCASSLDRGAYEAFFGQGTRLTVV.

This rearrangement joins TRBV2 to TRBJ2-3; D not certain. Deletions cut 1 base from V and 6 bases from J, with 11 bases between. CDR1 SNHLY and CDR2 FYNNEI come from the germline V gene. The CDR3 has 14 residues. The CDR3 region is CASSEGLLPDTQYF. CDR3 nucleotide sequence: TGTGCCAGCAGTGAAGGGTTACTACCGGATACGCAGTATTTT.

For the CDR3, the DNA is TGTGCCAGCAGCCAATTCGGCGAGCAGTTCTTC. Translated: CASSQFGEQFF. This sequence joins TRBV14 and TRBJ2-1; the D is unclear. The CDR3 length is 11 residues. Germline CDR1 and CDR2: SGHDN and FVKESK. Trimming pared 2 bases from V and 10 bases from J, leaving 6 bases between.

The rearrangement uses TRBV2 and TRBJ2-2; a weak D match, TRBD1 (5 bases). Germline CDR1 and CDR2: SNHLY and FYNNEI. This CDR3 has 17 residues. The V and J ends lost 6 bases and 0 bases respectively, with 17 bases between them. The CDR3 sequence: CASSTTLRQSNTGELFF. In nucleotides, the CDR3 is TGTGCCAGCAGCACGACACTAAGACAGTCGAACACCGGGGAGCTGTTTTTT.

The gene calls are TRBV6-2 or TRBV6-3 and TRBJ1-2; D gene ambiguous. The V end was cut by 2 bases, the J end by 7 bases, with 8 bases between. This CDR3 spans 12 amino acids. The germline CDR1 and CDR2 sequences are MNHEY and SVGEGT. The CDR3, as DNA: TGTGCCAGCAGTTACCCGGCTGGTGGCTACACCTTC. Translation gives CASSYPAGGYTF.

The chain joins TRBV6-2 or TRBV6-3 to TRBJ2-1; TRBD2 might be the D (6 bases). CDR1 is MNHEY, CDR2 SVGEGT, per germline. This CDR3 contains 15 residues. V lost 2 bases, J lost 0 bases, and 8 bases lay in between. CDR3 in amino acids: CASSYQRASYNEQFF. The CDR3 nucleotides are TGTGCCAGCAGTTACCAGCGGGCCTCCTACAATGAGCAGTTCTTC.

V gene TRBV3-1 (or the pseudogene TRBV3-2) combines with J gene TRBJ1-1; D gene ambiguous. The germline CDR1 and CDR2 sequences are LGHDT and YNNKEL (reference sequence). V gave up 0 bases and J gave up 2 bases, with 10 bases separating them. The CDR3 is 15 amino acids. The CDR3 nucleotides are TGTGCCAGCAGCCAAGATTTTGGCCTAAACACTGAAGCTTTCTTT. Its protein is CASSQDFGLNTEAFF.